Listed below are T cell receptor beta chains from one sample, sequenced in a study of shared T cell receptors in the human thymus. Clones were read by immunoSEQ multiplex PCR, and TCRdb kept only the in-frame ones, dropping some. The sample contains just under 550,000 clones, around three quarters of which appear only once. These data were also filed under a second study, of human thymus T cells.

The specimen was thymocytes. These receptors were taken from a boy in the first two years of life with a congenital heart defect. CDR3s include the opening cysteine and the closing phenylalanine or tryptophan. Each record gives: J gene, D gene, clone size, V gene, CDR3 protein, CDR3 DNA. The D gene is left open where the match is weak. The listing skips clone size in some rows; elsewhere it reads once, few, many or a size class.

>TRBJ2-1|NA|few|TRBV15
CATSRDRLAGSLGEQFF
TGTGCCACCAGCAGAGATCGACTGGCCGGATCGTTAGGCGAGCAGTTCTTC
>TRBJ2-1|NA|few|TRBV19
CASTGDSEEQFF
TGTGCCAGTACGGGAGACTCCGAAGAGCAGTTCTTC
>TRBJ1-5|NA|NA|TRBV5-6
CASSLSGGQPQHF
TGTGCCAGCAGCTTGTCGGGGGGCCAGCCCCAGCATTTT
>TRBJ1-5|TRBD1|NA|TRBV28
CASSLWSDRDRDQPQHF
TGTGCCAGCAGTTTATGGAGCGACAGGGACAGGGATCAGCCCCAGCATTTT
>TRBJ2-3|TRBD1|NA|TRBV7-2
CASSFEDRGTDTQYF
TGTGCCAGCAGCTTTGAGGACAGGGGAACAGATACGCAGTATTTT
>TRBJ1-5|NA|NA|TRBV4-1
CASSQVDRRNQPQHF
TGCGCCAGCAGCCAAGTGGACAGACGAAATCAGCCCCAGCATTTT
>TRBJ2-7|NA|NA|TRBV6-5
CASRLSGSISYEQYF
TGTGCCAGCAGGCTTAGCGGTTCCATCTCCTACGAGCAGTACTTC
>TRBJ2-7|TRBD1|NA|TRBV15
CATSRSRDRGYEQYF
TGTGCCACCAGCAGATCCCGGGACAGGGGCTACGAGCAGTACTTC
>TRBJ2-7|TRBD2|NA|TRBV10-1
CASFFSGTSGSTMGYEQYF
TGCGCCAGCTTCTTCTCCGGGACTAGCGGGAGCACGATGGGCTACGAGCAGTACTTC
>TRBJ2-3|NA|NA|TRBV19
CASSISSASSTDTQYF
TGTGCCAGTAGTATCTCGTCGGCTAGCAGCACAGATACGCAGTATTTT
>TRBJ2-5|NA|once|TRBV28
CASLLGGPGGETQYF
TGTGCCAGCCTCCTAGGGGGTCCGGGCGGGGAGACCCAGTACTTC
>TRBJ2-1|NA|NA|TRBV29-1
CSVEDQEEGGDNEQFF
TGCAGCGTTGAAGATCAGGAGGAGGGGGGGGACAATGAGCAGTTCTTC
>TRBJ2-7|NA|NA|TRBV6-5
CASGTPVIVGEQYF
TGTGCCAGCGGGACACCAGTTATTGTGGGCGAGCAGTACTTC
>TRBJ1-1|NA|NA|TRBV6-1
CASSEAGQANTEAFF
TGTGCCAGCAGTGAAGCGGGTCAGGCGAACACTGAAGCTTTCTTT
>TRBJ2-1|TRBD2|few|TRBV7-3
CASSPRAGVQKGVFDEQFF
TGTGCCAGCAGCCCACGAGCGGGAGTCCAAAAAGGGGTATTTGATGAGCAGTTCTTC